The source of this T cell receptor (beta chain) is a study of beta chain features in type 1 diabetes. Study-wide results and caveats: Reduced insertions and increased deletions marked VDJ junctions in type 1 diabetes patients.

This clone was picked up a small number of times. Its cognate antigen is unknown. CD4+ cells of the naive, central memory, regulatory and stem cell-like memory types were sorted via CD45RO/CCR7/CD25/CD127/CD95/CD27. Trimming cost V 0 bases and J 2 bases; bases outside gene matches: 7. CDR3 length: 16 residues. Germline CDR1 and CDR2: SGHNT and YYREEE (reference sequence). Expressed TCRB transcripts were sequenced, since all the RNA that had been isolated was reverse transcribed. Naive, central memory and regulatory T cell samples produced a mean of approximately 4 million reads. Repertoires were generated with immunoSEQ multiplex PCR, while TCRdb's copy carries only in-frame clones and drops some. The profile shows under 800,000 clones, around a sixth of them singletons.

Specimen: naive CD4+ T cells from blood. The chain employs TRBV5-4 and TRBJ2-7; 8 nucleotides line up with TRBD1. This sequence was found in a man aged 18 to 30 in good health. The CDR3, as DNA: TGTGCCAGCAGCTTGGGGGGACAGGCAAGAACCTACGAGCAGTACTTC. Encoded protein: CASSLGGQARTYEQYF. Using reference TRBV5-4 and TRBJ2-7 for the parts outside the CDR3, the full variable domain is ETGVTQSPTHLIKTRGQQVTLRCSSQSGHNTVSWYQQALGQGPQFIFQYYREEENGRGNFPPRFSGLQFPNYSSELNVNALELDDSALYLCASSLGGQARTYEQYFGPGTRLTVT.